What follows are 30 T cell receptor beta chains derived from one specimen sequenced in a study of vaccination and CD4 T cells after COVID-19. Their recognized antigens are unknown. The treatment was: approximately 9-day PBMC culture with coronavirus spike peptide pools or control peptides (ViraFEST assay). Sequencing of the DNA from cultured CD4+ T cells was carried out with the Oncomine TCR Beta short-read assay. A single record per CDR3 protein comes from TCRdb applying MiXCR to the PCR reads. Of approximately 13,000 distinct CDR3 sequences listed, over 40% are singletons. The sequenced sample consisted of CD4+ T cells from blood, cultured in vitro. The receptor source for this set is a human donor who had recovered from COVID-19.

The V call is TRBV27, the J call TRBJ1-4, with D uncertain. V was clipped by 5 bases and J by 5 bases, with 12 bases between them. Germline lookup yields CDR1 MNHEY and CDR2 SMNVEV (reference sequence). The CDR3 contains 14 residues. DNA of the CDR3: TGTGCCAGCAGTCACAGTAAACGAAATGAAAAACTGTTTTTT. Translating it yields CASSHSKRNEKLFF.

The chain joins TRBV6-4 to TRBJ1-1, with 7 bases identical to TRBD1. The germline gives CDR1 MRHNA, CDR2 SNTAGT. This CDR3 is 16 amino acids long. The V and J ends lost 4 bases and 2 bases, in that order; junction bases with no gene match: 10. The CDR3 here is CASSANTGTANTEAFF. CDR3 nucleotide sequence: TGTGCCAGCAGTGCCAACACCGGGACAGCCAACACTGAAGCTTTCTTT.

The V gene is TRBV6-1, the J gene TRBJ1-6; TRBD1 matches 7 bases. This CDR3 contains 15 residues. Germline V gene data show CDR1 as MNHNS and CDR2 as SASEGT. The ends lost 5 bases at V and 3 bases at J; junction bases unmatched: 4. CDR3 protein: CASSRGTVYNSPLHF. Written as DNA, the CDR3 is TGTGCCAGCAGTAGGGGGACAGTCTATAATTCACCCCTCCACTTT.

The CDR3 nucleotides read TGTGCCATCAGTGCACAGGGAACGGATAACGAGCAGTTCTTC. Protein product: CAISAQGTDNEQFF. The chain joins TRBV10-3 to TRBJ2-1; a weak D match, TRBD1 (6 bases). The CDR3 consists of 14 residues. In germline, CDR1 is ENHRY, CDR2 SYGVKD. Trimming removed 4 bases at V and 10 bases at J, with 17 bases between.

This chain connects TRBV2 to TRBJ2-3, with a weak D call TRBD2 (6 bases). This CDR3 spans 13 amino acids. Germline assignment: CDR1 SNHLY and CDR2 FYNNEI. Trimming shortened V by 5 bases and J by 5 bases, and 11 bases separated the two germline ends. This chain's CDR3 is CASSKEGQDTQYF. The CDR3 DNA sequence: TGTGCCAGCAGTAAGGAGGGCCAAGATACGCAGTATTTT.

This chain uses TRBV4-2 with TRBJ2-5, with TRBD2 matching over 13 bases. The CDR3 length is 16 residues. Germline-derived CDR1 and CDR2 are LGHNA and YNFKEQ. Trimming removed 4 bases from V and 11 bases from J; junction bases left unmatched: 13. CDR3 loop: CASSLPGLAGPGGQYF. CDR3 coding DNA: TGTGCCAGCAGCCTACCGGGACTAGCGGGGCCGGGGGGACAGTACTTC.

The CDR3 here is CASSFEGIRDEQFF. DNA for the CDR3: TGTGCCAGCAGTTTTGAGGGGATAAGAGATGAGCAGTTCTTC. The gene calls are TRBV27 and TRBJ2-1; D may correspond to TRBD1 or TRBD2 (5 bases each). This CDR3 has 14 amino acids. Germline-derived CDR1 and CDR2 are MNHEY and SMNVEV (reference sequence). Trimming shortened V by 3 bases and J by 8 bases, and 14 bases separated the two germline ends.

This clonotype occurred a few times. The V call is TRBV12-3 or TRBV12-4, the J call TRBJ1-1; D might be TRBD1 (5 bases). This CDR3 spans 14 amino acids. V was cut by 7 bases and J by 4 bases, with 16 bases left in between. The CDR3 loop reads CASNTWGGSTEAFF. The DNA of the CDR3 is TGTGCCAGCAATACGTGGGGGGGGAGCACTGAAGCTTTCTTT.

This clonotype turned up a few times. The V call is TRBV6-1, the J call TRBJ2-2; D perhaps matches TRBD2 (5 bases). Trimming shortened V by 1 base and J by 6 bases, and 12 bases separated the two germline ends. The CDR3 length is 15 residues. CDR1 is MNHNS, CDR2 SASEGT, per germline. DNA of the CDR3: TGTGCCAGCAGTGAAGGGTTGAGGGATGCCGGGGAGCTGTTTTTT. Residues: CASSEGLRDAGELFF.

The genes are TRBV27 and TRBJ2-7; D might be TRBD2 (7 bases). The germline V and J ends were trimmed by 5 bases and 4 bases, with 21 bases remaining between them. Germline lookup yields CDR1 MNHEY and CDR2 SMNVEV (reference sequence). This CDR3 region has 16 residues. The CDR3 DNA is TGTGCCAGCAGTCTCTGGGGGGGGGCCTCTGTGTACGAGCAGTACTTC. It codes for CASSLWGGASVYEQYF.

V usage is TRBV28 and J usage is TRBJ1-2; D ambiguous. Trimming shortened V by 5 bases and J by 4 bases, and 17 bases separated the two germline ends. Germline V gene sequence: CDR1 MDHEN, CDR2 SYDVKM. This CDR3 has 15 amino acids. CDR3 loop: CASSLGGPGFYGYTF. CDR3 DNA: TGTGCCAGCAGTCTGGGTGGGCCGGGGTTCTATGGCTACACCTTC.

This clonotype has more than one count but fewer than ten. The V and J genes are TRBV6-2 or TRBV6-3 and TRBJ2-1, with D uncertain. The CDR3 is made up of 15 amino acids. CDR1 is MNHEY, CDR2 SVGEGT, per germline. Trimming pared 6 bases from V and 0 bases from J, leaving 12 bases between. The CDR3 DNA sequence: TGTGCCAGCAGCGGCTCGCTTAGCTCCTACAATGAGCAGTTCTTC. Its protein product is CASSGSLSSYNEQFF.

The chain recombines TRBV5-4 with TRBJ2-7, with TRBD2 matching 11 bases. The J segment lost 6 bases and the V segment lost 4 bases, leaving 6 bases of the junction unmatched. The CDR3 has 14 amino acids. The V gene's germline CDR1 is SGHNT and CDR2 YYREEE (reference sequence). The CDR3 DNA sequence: TGTGCCAGCAGCCCTACTAGCGGGAGTGTCGAGCAGTACTTC. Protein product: CASSPTSGSVEQYF.

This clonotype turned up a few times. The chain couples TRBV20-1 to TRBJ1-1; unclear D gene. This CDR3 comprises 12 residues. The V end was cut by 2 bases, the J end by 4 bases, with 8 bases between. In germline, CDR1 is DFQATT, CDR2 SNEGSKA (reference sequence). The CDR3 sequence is CSARSAATEAFF. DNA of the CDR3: TGCAGTGCTAGATCGGCGGCCACTGAAGCTTTCTTT.

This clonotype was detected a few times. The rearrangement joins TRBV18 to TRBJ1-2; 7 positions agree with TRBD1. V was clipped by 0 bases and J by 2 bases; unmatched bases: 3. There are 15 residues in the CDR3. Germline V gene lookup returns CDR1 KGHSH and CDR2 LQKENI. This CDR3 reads CASSPPPGQNYGYTF. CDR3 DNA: TGTGCCAGCTCACCACCTCCGGGACAGAACTATGGCTACACCTTC.

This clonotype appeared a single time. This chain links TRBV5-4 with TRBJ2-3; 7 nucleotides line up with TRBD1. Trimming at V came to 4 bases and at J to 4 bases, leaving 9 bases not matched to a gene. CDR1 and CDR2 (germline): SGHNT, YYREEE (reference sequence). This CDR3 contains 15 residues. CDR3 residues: CASSLATGLADTQYF. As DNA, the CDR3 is TGTGCCAGCAGCCTGGCGACAGGGTTGGCAGATACGCAGTATTTT.

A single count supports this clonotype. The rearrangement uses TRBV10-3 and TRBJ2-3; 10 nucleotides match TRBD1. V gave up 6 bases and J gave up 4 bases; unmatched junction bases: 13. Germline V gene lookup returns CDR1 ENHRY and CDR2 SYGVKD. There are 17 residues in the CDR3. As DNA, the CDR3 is TGTGCCATCAGACCTGACAGGGGGCGTGGGTCCGCAGATACGCAGTATTTT. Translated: CAIRPDRGRGSADTQYF.

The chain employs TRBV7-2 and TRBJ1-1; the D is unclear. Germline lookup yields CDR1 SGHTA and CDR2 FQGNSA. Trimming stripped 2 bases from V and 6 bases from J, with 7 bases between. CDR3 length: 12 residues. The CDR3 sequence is CASSLSASEAFF. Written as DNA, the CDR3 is TGTGCCAGCAGCTTATCCGCGTCTGAAGCTTTCTTT.

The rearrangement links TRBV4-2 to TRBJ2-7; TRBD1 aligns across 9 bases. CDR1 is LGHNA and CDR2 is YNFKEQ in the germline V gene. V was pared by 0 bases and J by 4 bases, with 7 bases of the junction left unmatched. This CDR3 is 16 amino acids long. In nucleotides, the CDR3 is TGTGCCAGCAGCCAAGATTCCGGGGACAGGGCGTACGAGCAGTACTTC. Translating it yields CASSQDSGDRAYEQYF.

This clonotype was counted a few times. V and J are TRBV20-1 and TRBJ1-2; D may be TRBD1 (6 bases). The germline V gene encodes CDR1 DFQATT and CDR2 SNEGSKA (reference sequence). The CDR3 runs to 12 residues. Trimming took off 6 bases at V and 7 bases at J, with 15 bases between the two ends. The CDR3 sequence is CSAFHRDSGYTF. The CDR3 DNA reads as TGCAGTGCCTTCCACAGGGATTCTGGCTACACCTTC.

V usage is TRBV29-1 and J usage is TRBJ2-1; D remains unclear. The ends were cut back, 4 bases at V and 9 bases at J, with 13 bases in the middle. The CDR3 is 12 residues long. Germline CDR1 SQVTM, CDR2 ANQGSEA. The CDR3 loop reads CSVGPTIREQFF. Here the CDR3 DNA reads TGCAGCGTTGGCCCGACCATCCGTGAGCAGTTCTTC.

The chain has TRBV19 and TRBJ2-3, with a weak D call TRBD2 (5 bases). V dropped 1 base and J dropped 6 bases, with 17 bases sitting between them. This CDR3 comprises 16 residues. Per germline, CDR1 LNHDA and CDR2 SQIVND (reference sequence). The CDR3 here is CASSIGRRVTLDTQYF. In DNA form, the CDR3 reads TGTGCCAGTAGTATAGGTCGGCGGGTTACGTTGGATACGCAGTATTTT.

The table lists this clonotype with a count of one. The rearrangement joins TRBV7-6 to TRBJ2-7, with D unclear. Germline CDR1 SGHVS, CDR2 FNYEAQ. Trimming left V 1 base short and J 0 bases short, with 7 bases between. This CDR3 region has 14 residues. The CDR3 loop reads CASSLGTSSYEQYF. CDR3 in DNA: TGTGCCAGCAGCTTAGGCACAAGCTCCTACGAGCAGTACTTC.

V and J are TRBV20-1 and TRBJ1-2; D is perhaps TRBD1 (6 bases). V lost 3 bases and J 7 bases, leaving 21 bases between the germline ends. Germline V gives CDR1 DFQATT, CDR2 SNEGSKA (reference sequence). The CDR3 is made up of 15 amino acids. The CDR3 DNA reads TGCAGTGCTAGGGGGAGCACAGGGTCTCAAGCTGGCTACACCTTC. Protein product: CSARGSTGSQAGYTF.

The CDR3 reads CASSPETGGSYEQYF. The CDR3 region has the DNA TGTGCCAGCAGCCCCGAGACGGGAGGGAGTTACGAGCAGTACTTC. This chain links TRBV6-1 with TRBJ2-7, with TRBD2 matching 8 bases. From germline, CDR1 is MNHNS and CDR2 SASEGT. The CDR3 consists of 15 residues. The trim removed 6 bases at V and 4 bases at J, leaving 11 bases unmatched.

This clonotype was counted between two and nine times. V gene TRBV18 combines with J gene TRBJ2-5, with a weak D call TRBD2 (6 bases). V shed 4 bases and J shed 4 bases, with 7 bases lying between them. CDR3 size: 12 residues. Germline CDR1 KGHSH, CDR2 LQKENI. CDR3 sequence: CASSREVETQYF. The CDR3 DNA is TGTGCCAGCTCACGGGAGGTAGAGACCCAGTACTTC.

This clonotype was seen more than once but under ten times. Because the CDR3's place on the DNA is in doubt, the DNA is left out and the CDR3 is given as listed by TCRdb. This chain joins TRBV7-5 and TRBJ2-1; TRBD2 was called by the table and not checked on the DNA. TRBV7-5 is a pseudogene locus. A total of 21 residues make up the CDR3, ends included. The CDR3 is CISVSEAPLGTTLGSYNEQFF.

CDR3: CAISERASGANVLTF. The DNA of the CDR3 is TGTGCCATCAGTGAAAGGGCGTCTGGGGCCAACGTCCTGACTTTC. The chain links TRBV10-3 to TRBJ2-6; D unresolved. V lost 3 bases and J lost 1, with 7 bases in between. CDR3 length equals 15 residues. Germline CDR1 ENHRY, CDR2 SYGVKD.

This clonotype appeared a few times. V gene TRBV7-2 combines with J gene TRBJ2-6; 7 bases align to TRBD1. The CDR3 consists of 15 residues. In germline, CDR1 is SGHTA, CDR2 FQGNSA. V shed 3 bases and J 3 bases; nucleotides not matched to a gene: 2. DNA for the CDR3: TGTGCCAGCAGCTTCACAGGGGTTGGGGCCAACGTCCTGACTTTC. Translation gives CASSFTGVGANVLTF.

In DNA form, the CDR3 reads TGTGCCAGCACAGAGTTTAAAGAGACCCAGTACTTC. Its protein product is CASTEFKETQYF. The chain recombines TRBV2 with TRBJ2-5; the D is unclear. Germline CDR1 SNHLY, CDR2 FYNNEI. The CDR3 has 12 residues. Trimming pared 7 bases from V and 3 bases from J, leaving 9 bases between.